This TCR beta chain was sequenced for a study of blood T cells in healthy people across ages. Points from the study as a whole: Leaving the PBMCs unsorted stopped any conclusive comparison of naive versus antigen-experienced cells.

This clonotype has just a few counts. Its antigen is currently unknown. Next came a second PCR, run for about 6 to 12 cycles, which used a sample-barcoded 5' primer along with a J-beta primer mix. Each cDNA molecule, via a template-switch adaptor with 12 random nucleotides, was tagged. Every sample gave at least 3 million paired-end reads containing CDR3. Each CDR3 protein is one row after TCRdb ran MiXCR on the 5' RACE reads. Of 550,000 to 600,000 distinct CDR3 sequences listed, 47% are singletons. The germline V gene encodes CDR1 MGHRA and CDR2 YSYEKL. The CDR3 consists of 14 residues. Trimming left V 0 bases short and J 11 bases short, with 11 bases between. Every sample had a minimum of 6.5 million PBMCs isolated.

Source material: blood. The TCR was taken from a man older than 75 in good health. The genes are TRBV4-1 and TRBJ2-6; D unresolved. DNA for the CDR3: TGCGCCAGCAGCCAAGATAGGGTGTCCGACGTCCTGACTTTC. Protein product: CASSQDRVSDVLTF.